One and the same sample provided the 13 T cell receptor beta chains below, sequenced in a study of cytomegalovirus exposure and HLA in healthy donors. PCR amplification relied on 60 Vbeta primers (plus 13 Jbeta primers). TCRdb's table, derived via immunoSEQ multiplex PCR, lists solely in-frame clones and lacks some. The table shows about 130,000 clones, with about 74% occurring only once. The sample taken for sequencing was PBMCs. These receptor sequences come from a man aged 35-49 years in good health and CMV-seropositive.

The V and J genes are TRBV5-6 and TRBJ2-7; D is unclear. The CDR3 totals 13 residues. V was clipped by 5 bases and J by 4 bases, with 13 bases between them. CDR1 is SGHDT and CDR2 is YYEEEE in the germline V gene. This chain's CDR3 is CASSTTNSYEQYF. CDR3 in DNA: TGTGCCAGCAGTACCACGAACTCGTACGAGCAGTACTTC.

Only a few counts were recorded for this clone. The gene calls are TRBV29-1 and TRBJ2-7, with TRBD1 matching over 8 bases. This CDR3 comprises 15 residues. V trimming: 6 bases; J trimming: 0 bases; junction bases outside the gene matches: 10. Germline assignment: CDR1 SQVTM and CDR2 ANQGSEA. As DNA, the CDR3 is TGCAGCGTCAAAGATGGGACAGGCAGCTCCTACGAGCAGTACTTC. Protein: CSVKDGTGSSYEQYF.

This clone was found a few times. One end of the junction does not line up with germline, which may come from a read error. The chain couples TRBV7-7 to TRBJ2-7, with 10 nucleotides matching TRBD1. Germline V gene sequence: CDR1 SSHAT, CDR2 FNYEAQ (reference sequence). This CDR3 region has 13 residues. CDR3 in DNA: TGTGCTAGCAGCACCGGGACAGGGGTCGAGCAGTACTTC. As protein: CASSTGTGVEQYF.

The gene calls are TRBV7-9 and TRBJ2-5, with 10 bases that match TRBD1. V dropped 5 bases and J dropped 0; count of bases not matched to a gene: 12. Germline CDR1 and CDR2: SEHNR and FQNEAQ (reference sequence). The CDR3 length is 18 residues. The DNA of the CDR3 is TGTGCCAGCAGCCCCCAGACAGGGGGCGACTTGTACCAAGAGACCCAGTACTTC. This encodes CASSPQTGGDLYQETQYF. The full variable domain, rest sourced from reference TRBV7-9 and TRBJ2-5, is DTGVSQNPRHKITKRGQNVTFRCDPISEHNRLYWYRQTLGQGPEFLTYFQNEAQLEKSRLLSDRFSAERPKGSFSTLEIQRTEQGDSAMYLCASSPQTGGDLYQETQYFGPGTRLLVL.

The V and J genes are TRBV7-2 and TRBJ2-3; D is undetermined. The CDR3 consists of 12 residues. CDR1 is SGHTA, CDR2 FQGNSA, per germline. V lost 1 base and J lost 6, with 5 bases in between. The CDR3 nucleotides are TGTGCCAGCAGCTTAGTAGTCGATACGCAGTATTTT. Its protein is CASSLVVDTQYF.

This clone was found once. This chain uses TRBV4-2 with TRBJ2-1, with a possible D match to TRBD2 (7 bases). CDR1 is LGHNA, CDR2 YNFKEQ, per germline. V lost 0 bases and J 4 bases, leaving 19 bases between the germline ends. The CDR3 is 18 residues long. The CDR3 reads CASSQDLGGANSYNEQFF. The CDR3 bases are TGTGCCAGCAGCCAAGATTTGGGGGGGGCGAATTCGTACAATGAGCAGTTCTTC.

The chain has TRBV9 and TRBJ1-6, with D possibly matching TRBD1 (6 bases). The ends were cut back, 0 bases at V and 9 bases at J, with 16 bases in the middle. CDR1 SGDLS and CDR2 YYNGEE come from the germline V gene. This CDR3 is 16 amino acids long. In DNA form, the CDR3 reads TGTGCCAGCAGCGTAGCAGGGGAGCGTTCCGGTTCACCCCTCCACTTT. Amino acid sequence: CASSVAGERSGSPLHF. Supplemented by reference TRBV9 and TRBJ1-6, the full variable domain reads DSGVTQTPKHLITATGQRVTLRCSPRSGDLSVYWYQQSLDQGLQFLIQYYNGEERAKGNILERFSAQQFPDLHSELNLSSLELGDSALYFCASSVAGERSGSPLHFGNGTRLTVT.

The J gene is TRBJ1-3, the V gene TRBV9; no clear D gene. V was trimmed by 0 bases and J by 2 bases, leaving 9 bases between them. The CDR3 is made up of 15 amino acids. The germline V gene has CDR1 SGDLS and CDR2 YYNGEE. In nucleotides, the CDR3 is TGTGCCAGCAGCGTAGACCCCAGTGCTGGAAACACCATATATTTT. Amino acids: CASSVDPSAGNTIYF.

This clone occurred a few times. V and J are TRBV30 and TRBJ2-5, with TRBD2 matching 12 bases. This CDR3 has 16 residues. CDR1 and CDR2 from the germline V gene are GTSNPN and SVGIG (reference sequence). With V trimmed by 1 base and J by 2 bases, 5 bases remained unmatched. This CDR3 reads CAWSATSGRSQETQYF. DNA of the CDR3: TGTGCCTGGAGTGCAACTAGCGGGAGGTCTCAAGAGACCCAGTACTTC.

The genes are TRBV5-4 and TRBJ2-7; perhaps TRBD2 as D (7 bases). The CDR3 runs 15 residues. CDR1 is SGHNT and CDR2 is YYREEE in the germline V gene (reference sequence). Trimming shortened V by 4 bases and J by 3 bases, and 17 bases separated the two germline ends. CDR3 loop: CASSRGASGFYEQYF. Written as DNA, the CDR3 is TGTGCCAGCAGCCGGGGGGCTAGCGGTTTCTACGAGCAGTACTTC.

The chain recombines TRBV27 with TRBJ1-5; D perhaps matches TRBD1 (6 bases). CDR1 and CDR2 from the germline V gene are MNHEY and SMNVEV (reference sequence). The CDR3 extends over 13 amino acids. The germline V and J ends were trimmed by 2 bases and 10 bases, with 12 bases remaining between them. CDR3 region: CASSLGGGRPQHF. CDR3 in DNA: TGTGCCAGCAGTTTAGGGGGCGGGAGACCCCAGCATTTT.

The chain uses TRBV19 and TRBJ1-3, with 9 positions matching TRBD1. There are 16 residues in the CDR3. V lost 7 bases, J lost 0 bases, and 7 bases stayed unmatched. Germline CDR1 LNHDA, CDR2 SQIVND (reference sequence). In nucleotides, the CDR3 is TGTGCCAGTATCCGGACAGGGGCGAACTCTGGAAACACCATATATTTT. Its protein is CASIRTGANSGNTIYF. The complete variable domain, with remaining parts taken from reference TRBV19 and TRBJ1-3, reads DGGITQSPKYLFRKEGQNVTLSCEQNLNHDAMYWYRQDPGQGLRLIYYSQIVNDFQKGDIAEGYSVSREKKESFPLTVTSAQKNPTAFYLCASIRTGANSGNTIYFGEGSWLTVV.

This clone appeared a single time. V is TRBV2 and J is TRBJ2-1; 8 bases align to TRBD2. CDR3 length equals 15 residues. Germline loops: CDR1 SNHLY, CDR2 FYNNEI. The ends lost 5 bases at V and 4 bases at J; junction bases unmatched: 7. The CDR3 sequence: CASSTIAGRYNEQFF. The DNA for the CDR3 is TGTGCCAGCAGTACAATAGCGGGGAGATACAATGAGCAGTTCTTC.